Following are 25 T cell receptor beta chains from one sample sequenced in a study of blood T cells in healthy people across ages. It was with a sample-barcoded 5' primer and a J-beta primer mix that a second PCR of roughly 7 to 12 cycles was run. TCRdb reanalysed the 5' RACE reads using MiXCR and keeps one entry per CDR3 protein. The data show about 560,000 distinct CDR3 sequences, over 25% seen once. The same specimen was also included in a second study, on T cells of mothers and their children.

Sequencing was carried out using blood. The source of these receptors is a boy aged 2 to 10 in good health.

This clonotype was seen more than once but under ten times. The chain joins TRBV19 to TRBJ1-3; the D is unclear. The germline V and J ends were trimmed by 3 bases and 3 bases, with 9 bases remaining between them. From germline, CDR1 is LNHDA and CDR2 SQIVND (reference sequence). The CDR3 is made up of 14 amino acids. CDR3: CASSIGEGGNTIYF. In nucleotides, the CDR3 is TGTGCCAGTAGTATCGGGGAAGGTGGAAACACCATATATTTT.

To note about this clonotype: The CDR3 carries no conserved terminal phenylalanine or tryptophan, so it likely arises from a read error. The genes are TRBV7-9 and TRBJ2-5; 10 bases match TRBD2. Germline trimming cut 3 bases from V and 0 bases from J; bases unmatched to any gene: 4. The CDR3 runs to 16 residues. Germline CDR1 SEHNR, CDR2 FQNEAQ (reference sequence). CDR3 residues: CASSFSLAGNQETQYL. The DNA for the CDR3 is TGTGCCAGCAGCTTTTCACTAGCGGGGAACCAAGAGACCCAGTACCTC.

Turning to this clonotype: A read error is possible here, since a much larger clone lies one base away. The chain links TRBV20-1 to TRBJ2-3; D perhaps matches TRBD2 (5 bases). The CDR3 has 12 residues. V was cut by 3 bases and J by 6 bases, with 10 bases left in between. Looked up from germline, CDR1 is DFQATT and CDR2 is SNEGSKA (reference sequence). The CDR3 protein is CSASLGEDTQYF. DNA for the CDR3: TGCAGTGCTAGCCTCGGGGAGGATACGCAGTATTTT.

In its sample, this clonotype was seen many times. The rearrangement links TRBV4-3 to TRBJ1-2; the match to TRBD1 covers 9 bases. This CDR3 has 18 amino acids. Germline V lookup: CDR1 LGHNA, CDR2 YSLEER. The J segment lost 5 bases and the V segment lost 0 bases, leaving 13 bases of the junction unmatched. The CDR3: CASSQEATGTGSWYGYTF. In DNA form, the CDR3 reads TGCGCCAGCAGCCAAGAAGCAACCGGGACAGGGTCCTGGTATGGCTACACCTTC.

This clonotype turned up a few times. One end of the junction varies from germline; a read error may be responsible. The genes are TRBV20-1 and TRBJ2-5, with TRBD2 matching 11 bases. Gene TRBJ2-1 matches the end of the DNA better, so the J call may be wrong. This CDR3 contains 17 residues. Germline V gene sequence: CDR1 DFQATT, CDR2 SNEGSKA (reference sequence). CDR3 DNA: TGCAGTGCTAGAAGGGCTAGCGGGGGGTATTCCTTCAATGAGCAGTTCTTC. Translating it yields CSARRASGGYSFNEQFF.

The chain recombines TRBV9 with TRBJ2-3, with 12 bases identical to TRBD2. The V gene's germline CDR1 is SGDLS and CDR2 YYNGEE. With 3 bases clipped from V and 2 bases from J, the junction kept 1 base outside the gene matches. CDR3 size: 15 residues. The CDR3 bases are TGTGCCAGCAGCGCTAGCGGGGGGGTCACAGATACGCAGTATTTT. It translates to CASSASGGVTDTQYF.

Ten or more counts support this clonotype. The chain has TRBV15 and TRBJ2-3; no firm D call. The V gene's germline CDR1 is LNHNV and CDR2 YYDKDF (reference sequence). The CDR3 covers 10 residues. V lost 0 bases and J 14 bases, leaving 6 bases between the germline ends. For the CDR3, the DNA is TGTGCCACCAGCAGAGATCGTCTGTATTTT. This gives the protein CATSRDRLYF.

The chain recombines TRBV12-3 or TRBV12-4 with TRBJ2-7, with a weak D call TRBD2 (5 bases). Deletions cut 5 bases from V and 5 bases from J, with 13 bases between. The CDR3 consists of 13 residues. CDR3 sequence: CASSRTGPNEQYF. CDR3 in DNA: TGTGCCAGCAGTCGGACTGGGCCGAACGAGCAGTACTTC.

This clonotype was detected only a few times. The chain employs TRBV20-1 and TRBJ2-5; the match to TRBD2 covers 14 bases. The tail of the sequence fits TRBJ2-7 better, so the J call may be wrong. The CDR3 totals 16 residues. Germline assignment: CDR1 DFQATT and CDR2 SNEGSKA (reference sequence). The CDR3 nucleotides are TGCAGTGCTAGACCGAGACTAGCGGGAGGGAACTACGAGCAGTACTTC. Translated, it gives CSARPRLAGGNYEQYF.

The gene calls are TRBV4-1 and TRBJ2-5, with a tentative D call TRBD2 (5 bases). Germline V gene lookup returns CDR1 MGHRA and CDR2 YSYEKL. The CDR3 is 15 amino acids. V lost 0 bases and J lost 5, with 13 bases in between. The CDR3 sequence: CASSQDVRVRETQYF. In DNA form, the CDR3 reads TGCGCCAGCAGCCAAGATGTGAGGGTTCGGGAGACCCAGTACTTC.

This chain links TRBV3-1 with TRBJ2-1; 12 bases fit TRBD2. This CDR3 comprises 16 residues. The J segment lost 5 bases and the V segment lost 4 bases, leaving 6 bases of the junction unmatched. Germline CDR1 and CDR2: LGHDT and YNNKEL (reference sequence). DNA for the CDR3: TGTGCCAGCAGCCCCCGGACTAGCGGGATCCACAATGAGCAGTTCTTC. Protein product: CASSPRTSGIHNEQFF.

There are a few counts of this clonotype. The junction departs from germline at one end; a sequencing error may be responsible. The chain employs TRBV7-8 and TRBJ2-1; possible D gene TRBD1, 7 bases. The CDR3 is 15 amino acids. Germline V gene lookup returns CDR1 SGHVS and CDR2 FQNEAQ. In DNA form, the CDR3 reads TGTGCCAGCAGCTTAGTCCAGGGGGGCAAGGAGACCCGGTACTTC. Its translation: CASSLVQGGKETRYF. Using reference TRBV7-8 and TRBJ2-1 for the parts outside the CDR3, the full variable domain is GAGVSQSPRYKVAKRGQDVALRCDPISGHVSLFWYQQALGQGPEFLTYFQNEAQLDKSGLPSDRFFAERPEGSVSTLKIQRTQQEDSAVYLCASSLVQGGKETRYFGPGTRLTVL.

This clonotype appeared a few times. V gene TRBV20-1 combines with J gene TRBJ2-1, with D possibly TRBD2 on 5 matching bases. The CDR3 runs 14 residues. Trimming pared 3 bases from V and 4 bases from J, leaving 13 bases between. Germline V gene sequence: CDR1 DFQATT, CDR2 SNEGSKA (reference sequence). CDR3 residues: CSASFSRGYNEQFF. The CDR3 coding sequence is TGCAGTGCTAGCTTCTCCCGGGGATACAATGAGCAGTTCTTC.

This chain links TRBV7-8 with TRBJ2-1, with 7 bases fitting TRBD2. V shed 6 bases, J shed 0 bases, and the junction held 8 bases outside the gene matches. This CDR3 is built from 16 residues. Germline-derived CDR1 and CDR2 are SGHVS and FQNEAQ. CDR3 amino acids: CASSPLAMSSYNEQFF. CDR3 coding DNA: TGTGCCAGCAGTCCACTAGCGATGAGCTCCTACAATGAGCAGTTCTTC.

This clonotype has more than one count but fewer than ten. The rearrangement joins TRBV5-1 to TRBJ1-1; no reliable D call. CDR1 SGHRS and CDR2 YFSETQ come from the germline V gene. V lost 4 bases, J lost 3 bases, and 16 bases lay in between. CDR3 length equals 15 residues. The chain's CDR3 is CASSPSPGSYTEAFF. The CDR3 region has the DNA TGCGCCAGCAGCCCCTCCCCCGGCAGCTACACTGAAGCTTTCTTT.

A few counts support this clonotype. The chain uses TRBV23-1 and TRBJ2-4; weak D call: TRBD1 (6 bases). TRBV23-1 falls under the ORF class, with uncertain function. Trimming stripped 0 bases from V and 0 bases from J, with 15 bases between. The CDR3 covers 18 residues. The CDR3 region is CASSQSQGPCVAKNIQYF. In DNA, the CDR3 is TGCGCCAGCAGTCAATCCCAGGGGCCTTGTGTAGCCAAAAACATTCAGTACTTC.

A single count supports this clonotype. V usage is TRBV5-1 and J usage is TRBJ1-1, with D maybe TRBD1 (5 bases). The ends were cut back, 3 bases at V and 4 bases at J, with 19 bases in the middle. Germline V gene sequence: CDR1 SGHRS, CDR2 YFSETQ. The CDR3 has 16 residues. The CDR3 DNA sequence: TGCGCCAGCAGCTCGCTCGGGGCGGGTGTGGGCACTGAAGCTTTCTTT. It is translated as CASSSLGAGVGTEAFF.

The CDR3 loop reads CSARVVNTGELFF. The CDR3 DNA reads TGCAGTGCTAGGGTTGTGAACACCGGGGAGCTGTTTTTT. This rearrangement joins TRBV20-1 to TRBJ2-2; D not certain. V dropped 3 bases and J dropped 1 base, with 6 bases sitting between them. Germline loops: CDR1 DFQATT, CDR2 SNEGSKA (reference sequence). The CDR3 extends over 13 amino acids.

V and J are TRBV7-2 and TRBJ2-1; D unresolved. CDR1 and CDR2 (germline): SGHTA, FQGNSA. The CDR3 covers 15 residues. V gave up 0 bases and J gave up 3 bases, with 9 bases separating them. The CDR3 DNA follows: TGTGCCAGCAGCTTAGCAGGCTATTTCTACAATGAGCAGTTCTTC. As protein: CASSLAGYFYNEQFF. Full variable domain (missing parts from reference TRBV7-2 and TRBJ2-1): GAGVSQSPSNKVTEKGKDVELRCDPISGHTALYWYRQSLGQGLEFLIYFQGNSAPDKSGLPSDRFSAERTGGSVSTLTIQRTQQEDSAVYLCASSLAGYFYNEQFFGPGTRLTVL.

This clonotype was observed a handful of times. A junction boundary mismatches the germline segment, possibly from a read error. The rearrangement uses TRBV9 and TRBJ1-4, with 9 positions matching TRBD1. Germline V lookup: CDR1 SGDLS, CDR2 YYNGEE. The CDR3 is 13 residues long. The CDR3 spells CASSYRGLEKLFF. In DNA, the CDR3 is TGCGCCAGCAGCTACAGGGGGCTGGAAAAACTGTTTTTT.

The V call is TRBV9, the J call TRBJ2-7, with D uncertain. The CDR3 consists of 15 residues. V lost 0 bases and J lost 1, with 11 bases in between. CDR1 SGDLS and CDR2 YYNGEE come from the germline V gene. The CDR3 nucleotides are TGTGCCAGCAGCGTAGCTCCGTTGGGGTCCTACGAGCAGTACTTC. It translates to CASSVAPLGSYEQYF.

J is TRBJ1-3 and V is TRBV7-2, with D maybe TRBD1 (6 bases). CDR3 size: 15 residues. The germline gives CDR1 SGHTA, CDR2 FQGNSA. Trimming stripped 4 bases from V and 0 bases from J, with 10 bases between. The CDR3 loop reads CASSSGALSGNTIYF. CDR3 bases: TGTGCCAGCAGCTCGGGGGCACTCTCTGGAAACACCATATATTTT.

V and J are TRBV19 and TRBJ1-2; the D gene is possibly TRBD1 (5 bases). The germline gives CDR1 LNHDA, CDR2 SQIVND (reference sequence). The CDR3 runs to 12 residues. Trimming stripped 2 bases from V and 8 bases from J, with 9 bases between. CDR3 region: CASSIQGRGYTF. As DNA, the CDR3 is TGTGCCAGTAGTATACAGGGACGGGGCTACACCTTC.

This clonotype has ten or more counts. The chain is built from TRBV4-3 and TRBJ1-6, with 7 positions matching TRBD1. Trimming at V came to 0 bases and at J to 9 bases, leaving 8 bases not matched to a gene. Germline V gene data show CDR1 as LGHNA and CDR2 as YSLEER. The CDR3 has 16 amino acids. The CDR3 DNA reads TGCGCCAGCAGCCAAGATCAGAACAGGGGCGGTTCACCCCTCCACTTT. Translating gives CASSQDQNRGGSPLHF.

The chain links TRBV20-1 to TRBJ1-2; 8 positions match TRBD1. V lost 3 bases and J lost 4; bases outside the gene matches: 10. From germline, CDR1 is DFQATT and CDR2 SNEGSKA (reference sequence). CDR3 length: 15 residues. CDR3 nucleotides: TGCAGTGCTAGGGGGGCCGGGACAGGAGCCTATGGCTACACCTTC. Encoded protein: CSARGAGTGAYGYTF.